The 26 T cell receptor beta chains below were found in one sample sequenced in a study of T cell repertoires in cytomegalovirus infection. For these receptors, no antigen is known. TCRdb re-analysed the reads in MiXCR, keeping a single row per CDR3 protein. The table has approximately 74,000 distinct CDR3 sequences, 40% seen once. The sequenced sample was CD8+ T cells from cultured PBMCs, obtained from culture after CMV antigen stimulation. These receptor sequences come from a human donor in good health (CMV status not recorded). Some clones in this sample may be carry-over from other donors' samples.

This sequence joins TRBV27 and TRBJ2-7; D not resolved. The CDR3 loop spans 12 amino acids. Per germline, CDR1 MNHEY and CDR2 SMNVEV (reference sequence). The V end lost 8 bases, the J end lost 2 bases, and 10 bases lay between the germline ends. The CDR3 sequence: CASGNVPYEQYF. CDR3 DNA: TGTGCCAGCGGCAATGTCCCCTACGAGCAGTACTTC.

Note on this clonotype: A read error is possible here, since a much larger clone lies one base away. Given the absence of the conserved phenylalanine or tryptophan at the CDR3 end, a read error is likely. V is TRBV7-9 and J is TRBJ2-7; D tentatively reads TRBD1 or TRBD2 (5 bases each). Trimming left V 5 bases short and J 7 bases short, with 18 bases between. The CDR3 is made up of 14 amino acids. The germline gives CDR1 SEHNR, CDR2 FQNEAQ (reference sequence). CDR3 amino acids: CASSHEGSVREQYL. CDR3 nucleotide sequence: TGTGCCAGCAGCCATGAGGGGTCCGTACGGGAGCAGTACCTC.

This clonotype was counted between two and nine times. The V gene is TRBV27, the J gene TRBJ1-6; D call uncertain. The CDR3 extends over 14 amino acids. CDR1 and CDR2 from the germline V gene are MNHEY and SMNVEV (reference sequence). V gave up 2 bases and J gave up 4 bases, with 6 bases separating them. The CDR3, as DNA: TGTGCCAGCAGTTTAGCGGGTTATAATTCACCCCTCCACTTT. Residues: CASSLAGYNSPLHF.

This clonotype was seen a handful of times. V usage is TRBV4-1 and J usage is TRBJ2-7; D unresolved. Germline values: CDR1 MGHRA, CDR2 YSYEKL. Trimming took off 1 base at V and 2 bases at J, with 24 bases between the two ends. There are 19 residues in the CDR3. The CDR3 sequence: CASSQVSFGRLGSPYEQYF. In DNA form, the CDR3 reads TGCGCCAGCAGCCAAGTTTCCTTCGGGCGTCTGGGAAGCCCCTACGAGCAGTACTTC.

This clonotype was seen only a few times. The V and J genes are TRBV12-3 or TRBV12-4 and TRBJ2-7, with D possibly TRBD2 on 6 matching bases. This CDR3 contains 14 residues. Trimming pared 6 bases from V and 4 bases from J, leaving 16 bases between. The CDR3 DNA sequence: TGTGCCAGCAGCCCTGTGGCGGGATGGTACGAGCAGTACTTC. It specifies CASSPVAGWYEQYF.

In this sample, this clonotype turned up a few times. This chain joins TRBV7-2 and TRBJ2-4; D unclear. The CDR3 runs to 16 residues. The germline V gene has CDR1 SGHTA and CDR2 FQGNSA. The V end lost 0 bases, the J end lost 0 bases, and 9 bases lay between the germline ends. The CDR3 here is CASSLAAVLAKNIQYF. For the CDR3, the DNA is TGTGCCAGCAGCTTAGCGGCGGTCCTAGCCAAAAACATTCAGTACTTC.

This clonotype was seen a few times. This rearrangement joins TRBV7-9 to TRBJ1-1; 9 bases are a match to TRBD1. Germline CDR1 is SEHNR and CDR2 is FQNEAQ (reference sequence). V was clipped by 6 bases and J by 5 bases; unmatched bases: 10. CDR3 length: 15 residues. The CDR3 sequence is CASSLTGTGFTEAFF. The CDR3, as DNA: TGTGCCAGCAGTTTAACCGGGACAGGGTTTACTGAAGCTTTCTTT. The full variable domain, completed using reference TRBV7-9 and TRBJ1-1, is DTGVSQNPRHKITKRGQNVTFRCDPISEHNRLYWYRQTLGQGPEFLTYFQNEAQLEKSRLLSDRFSAERPKGSFSTLEIQRTEQGDSAMYLCASSLTGTGFTEAFFGQGTRLTVV.

The V gene is TRBV4-1, the J gene TRBJ2-3; a weak D match, TRBD1 (5 bases). V was clipped by 1 base and J by 4 bases, with 12 bases between them. CDR1 is MGHRA, CDR2 YSYEKL, per germline. CDR3 size: 15 residues. CDR3 in DNA: TGCGCCAGCAGCCAAGCTAACAGGAAAGCAGATACGCAGTATTTT. Its translation is CASSQANRKADTQYF.

This clonotype was seen a handful of times. CDR3 in DNA: TGTGCCAGCAGTTTGTACAGCAACACTGAAGCTTTCTTT. Its protein is CASSLYSNTEAFF. The chain combines TRBV12-3 or TRBV12-4 with TRBJ1-1, with D uncertain. V was shortened by 3 bases and J by 2 bases, with 7 bases between the two germline ends. CDR3 length equals 13 residues.

Many counts were recorded for this clonotype. V usage is TRBV3-1 and J usage is TRBJ2-7; the D gene is possibly TRBD1 (5 bases). V was trimmed by 1 base and J by 1 base, leaving 11 bases between them. Germline-derived CDR1 and CDR2 are LGHDT and YNNKEL (reference sequence). This CDR3 region has 15 residues. The CDR3 reads CASSQVGRDSYEQYF. The CDR3, as DNA: TGTGCCAGCAGCCAAGTCGGCAGGGATTCCTACGAGCAGTACTTC.

The chain joins TRBV27 to TRBJ2-2, with 7 bases identical to TRBD1. CDR1 and CDR2 (germline): MNHEY, SMNVEV (reference sequence). The CDR3 spans 19 residues. Losses at the gene ends were 2 bases for V and 3 bases for J; bases not matched to a gene: 15. CDR3 region: CASSLRYHLGTEHTGELFF. CDR3 bases: TGTGCCAGCAGTTTACGTTACCACCTCGGGACAGAACACACCGGGGAGCTGTTTTTT.

This clonotype has just a few counts. This chain connects TRBV5-5 to TRBJ2-2; 11 bases fit TRBD1. The CDR3 is made up of 19 amino acids. Germline CDR1 reads SGHKS; CDR2 reads YYEKEE (reference sequence). The J segment lost 4 bases and the V segment lost 0 bases, leaving 11 bases of the junction unmatched. The CDR3 spells CASSLGTGQGGLITGELFF. In DNA form, the CDR3 reads TGTGCCAGCAGCTTGGGCACGGGACAGGGGGGCCTGATCACCGGGGAGCTGTTTTTT.

This clonotype was seen more than once but under ten times. Written as DNA, the CDR3 is TGTGCCAGCAGCGAGTACACTTTCTTT. It encodes CASSEYTFF. This chain uses TRBV7-9 with TRBJ1-1; D gene uncertain. Germline CDR1 SEHNR, CDR2 FQNEAQ (reference sequence). The CDR3 covers 9 residues. Trimming left V 5 bases short and J 12 bases short, with 7 bases between.

In DNA, the CDR3 is TGTGCCAGCAGCTTCAGAAAGATGAACACTGAAGCTTTCTTT. Protein: CASSFRKMNTEAFF. The genes are TRBV5-6 and TRBJ1-1, with D hard to call. Germline V gene sequence: CDR1 SGHDT, CDR2 YYEEEE. This CDR3 is 14 amino acids long. V lost 2 bases, J lost 0 bases, and 8 bases lay in between.

The V call is TRBV12-3 or TRBV12-4, the J call TRBJ1-1; maybe TRBD1 (5 bases). CDR3 length: 13 residues. With 1 base removed from V and 10 bases from J, the gap between germline ends came to 13 bases. The CDR3 DNA sequence: TGTGCCAGCAGTTTAGGACAGCTCCTAGGAGCTTTCTTT. It translates to CASSLGQLLGAFF.

In its sample, this clonotype was seen once. The rearrangement links TRBV7-3 to TRBJ2-5, with D possibly being TRBD2 (6 bases). Trimming removed 0 bases from V and 5 bases from J, with 13 bases in between. This CDR3 contains 15 residues. Per germline, CDR1 SGHTA and CDR2 FQGTGA. This CDR3 reads CASSLTGSAGETQYF. Written as DNA, the CDR3 is TGTGCCAGCAGCTTAACGGGCTCCGCGGGGGAGACCCAGTACTTC.

The chain is built from TRBV20-1 and TRBJ1-2; D remains ambiguous. Between the trimmed V and J ends, which lost 0 bases and 0 bases, there was a span of 14 bases. CDR1 is DFQATT, CDR2 SNEGSKA, per germline (reference sequence). The length of the CDR3 is 16 residues. The CDR3 region has the DNA TGCAGTGCTAGAGATTCGGCAGCGTATACTAACTATGGCTACACCTTC. It specifies CSARDSAAYTNYGYTF.

Many counts were recorded for this clonotype. The chain uses TRBV7-2 and TRBJ2-7, with 9 bases that match TRBD2. Per the germline V gene, CDR1 is SGHTA and CDR2 is FQGNSA. The CDR3 has 13 residues. V was clipped by 4 bases and J by 5 bases; unmatched bases: 3. The chain's CDR3 is CASSWRGGDEQYF. The CDR3, as DNA: TGTGCCAGCAGCTGGCGGGGGGGCGACGAGCAGTACTTC.

V usage is TRBV6-5 and J usage is TRBJ1-5; D might be TRBD1 (6 bases). Germline CDR1 is MNHEY and CDR2 is SVGAGI. This CDR3 comprises 14 residues. V was clipped by 4 bases and J by 0 bases, with 7 bases between them. Here the CDR3 reads CASSLQGSNQPQHF. Here the CDR3 DNA reads TGTGCCAGCAGTTTACAGGGTAGCAATCAGCCCCAGCATTTT.

The chain links TRBV29-1 to TRBJ2-7; D may be TRBD1 or TRBD2 (5 bases each). With 4 bases removed from V and 6 bases from J, the gap between germline ends came to 19 bases. The CDR3 is made up of 14 amino acids. Germline CDR1 reads SQVTM; CDR2 reads ANQGSEA. The CDR3 DNA reads TGCAGCGTTGCTCCCGGGACGGCAGACGGCGAGCAGTACTTC. Protein: CSVAPGTADGEQYF.

The sample holds a few counts of this clonotype. The chain links TRBV6-1 to TRBJ2-5, with TRBD2 as a possible D gene (5 bases). CDR1 and CDR2 from the germline V gene are MNHNS and SASEGT. Trimming took off 5 bases at V and 2 bases at J, with 24 bases between the two ends. This CDR3 is 18 amino acids long. CDR3 DNA: TGTGCCAGCAGTTACCGCTTGGCCGCAGCGGAAGATCAAGAGACCCAGTACTTC. Residues: CASSYRLAAAEDQETQYF.

The V gene is TRBV15, the J gene TRBJ2-1, with TRBD2 matching over 8 bases. The length of the CDR3 is 16 residues. J was trimmed by 7 bases and V by 0 bases; bases with no gene match: 8. The germline gives CDR1 LNHNV, CDR2 YYDKDF (reference sequence). CDR3 coding DNA: TGTGCCACCAGCAGAGATAGGGGCGGCGGGGGGAATGAGCAGTTCTTC. Protein sequence: CATSRDRGGGGNEQFF.

The rearrangement joins TRBV12-3 or TRBV12-4 to TRBJ2-3; TRBD2 might be the D (5 bases). This CDR3 has 15 residues. Between the trimmed V and J ends, which lost 2 bases and 2 bases, there was a span of 11 bases. CDR3 sequence reads: CASSLWAGPTDTQYF. The CDR3 nucleotides are TGTGCCAGCAGTTTATGGGCGGGCCCCACAGATACGCAGTATTTT.

The J gene is TRBJ2-5, the V gene TRBV5-4; 14 nucleotides agree with TRBD2. V trimming: 4 bases; J trimming: 0 bases; junction bases outside the gene matches: 2. This CDR3 comprises 16 residues. Per the germline V gene, CDR1 is SGHNT and CDR2 is YYREEE (reference sequence). CDR3 DNA: TGTGCCAGCAGCCTGGGACTAGCGGGGGACCAAGAGACCCAGTACTTC. It translates to CASSLGLAGDQETQYF.

This clonotype was recorded at least ten times. The genes are TRBV9 and TRBJ2-5, with 9 bases fitting TRBD2. Germline CDR1 reads SGDLS; CDR2 reads YYNGEE. V shed 6 bases and J 1 base; nucleotides not matched to a gene: 7. The CDR3 contains 15 residues. The CDR3 is CASTSSGAIQETQYF. CDR3 coding DNA: TGTGCCAGCACATCTAGCGGGGCGATCCAAGAGACCCAGTACTTC. Based on the CDR3 plus reference TRBV9 and TRBJ2-5, the full variable domain is DSGVTQTPKHLITATGQRVTLRCSPRSGDLSVYWYQQSLDQGLQFLIQYYNGEERAKGNILERFSAQQFPDLHSELNLSSLELGDSALYFCASTSSGAIQETQYFGPGTRLLVL.

V gene TRBV5-6 combines with J gene TRBJ2-7; D is uncertain. CDR1 and CDR2 from the germline V gene are SGHDT and YYEEEE. The CDR3 runs 13 residues. V lost 0 bases and J 6 bases, leaving 10 bases between the germline ends. CDR3 sequence (DNA): TGTGCCAGCAGCTTGGTCGCCTCTCGCGAGCAGTACTTC. This sequence encodes CASSLVASREQYF.